The following is a TCR beta chain sequence with its context. What it recognizes is unknown. The authors ran a second PCR of roughly 6 to 12 cycles using a sample-barcoded 5' primer and a J-beta primer mix. Each sample yielded at least 2.5 million CDR3-containing paired-end reads. One entry per CDR3 protein, called by TCRdb with MiXCR from the 5' RACE reads. The sample contains hundreds of thousands of distinct CDR3 sequences, more than 40% of which appear only once. The record originates from a study of blood T cells in healthy people across ages. The study, taken as a whole, reports: Strong correlation linked observed beta diversity and percent naive T cells. Per million T cells, TCR beta diversity dropped roughly linearly as age increased.

There are 11 residues in the CDR3. CDR1 is SNHLY and CDR2 is FYNNEI in the germline V gene. The sample comprised blood. This rearrangement joins TRBV2 to TRBJ2-1; TRBD2 is a possible D gene (6 bases). The DNA matches TRBJ2-7 better at its end, which makes the J call doubtful. The sequence derives from a woman in her sixties in good health. As DNA, the CDR3 is TGTGCCAGCATGGGGGGTAACGAGCAGTACTTC. Its translation is CASMGGNEQYF.